The clone carrying this T cell receptor (beta chain) was seen many times. Its antigen remains unidentified. TCR beta VDJ and CDR3 were profiled, and genomic DNA was the template. TCRdb re-called the reads through MiXCR, storing one row per CDR3 protein. The sample contains fewer than 250,000 distinct CDR3 sequences, roughly half of which appear only once. The junction had 11 bases not matched to a gene; V was cut back by 3 bases and J by 3 bases. Per germline, CDR1 DFQATT and CDR2 SNEGSKA (reference sequence). CDR3 length: 16 residues. The source of the sample is a study of CD8+CD57+ T cells in acquired aplastic anemia. Findings and caveats of the study: Patients and controls were found to share fewer than 35 CD8+ CDR3 sequences.

Those patients picked for sequencing had displayed CD8+CD57+ cell expansion on flow cytometry. Among the patients, all had severe acquired aplastic anemia. By the time of blood sampling, patients had still received no therapy. The TCR originated in a human donor with aplastic anemia. This chain uses TRBV20-1 with TRBJ2-7; 10 positions agree with TRBD2. The source material was sorted CD4+, CD8+, or CD8+CD57+ T cells (not recorded which) from PBMCs. This CDR3 is CSASTASGTSVYEQYF. CDR3 in DNA: TGCAGTGCTAGTACCGCTTCCGGGACTAGCGTCTACGAGCAGTACTTC.